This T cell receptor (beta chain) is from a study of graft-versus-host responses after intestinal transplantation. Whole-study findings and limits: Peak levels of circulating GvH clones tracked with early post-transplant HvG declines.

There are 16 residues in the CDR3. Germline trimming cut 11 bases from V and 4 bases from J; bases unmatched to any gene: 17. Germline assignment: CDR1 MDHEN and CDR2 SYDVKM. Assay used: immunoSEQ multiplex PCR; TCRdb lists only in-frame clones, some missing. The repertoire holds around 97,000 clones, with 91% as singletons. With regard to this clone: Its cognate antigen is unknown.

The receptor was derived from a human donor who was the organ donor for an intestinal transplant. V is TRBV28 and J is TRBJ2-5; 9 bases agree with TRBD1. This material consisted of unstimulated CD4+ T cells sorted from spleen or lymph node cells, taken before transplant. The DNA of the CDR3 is TGTGCCGCGGGGACAGGGACGATTAGGATTGGAGAGACCCAGTACTTC. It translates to CAAGTGTIRIGETQYF.